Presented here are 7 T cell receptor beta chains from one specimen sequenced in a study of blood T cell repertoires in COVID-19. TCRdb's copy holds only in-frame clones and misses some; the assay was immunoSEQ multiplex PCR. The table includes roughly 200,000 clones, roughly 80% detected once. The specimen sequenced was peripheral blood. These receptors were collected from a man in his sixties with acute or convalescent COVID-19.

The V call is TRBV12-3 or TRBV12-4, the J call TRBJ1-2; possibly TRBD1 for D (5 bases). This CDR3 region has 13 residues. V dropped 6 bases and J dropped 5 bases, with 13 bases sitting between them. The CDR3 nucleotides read TGTGCCAGCAGCAGCGCCAGGGCTTATGGCTACACCTTC. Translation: CASSSARAYGYTF.

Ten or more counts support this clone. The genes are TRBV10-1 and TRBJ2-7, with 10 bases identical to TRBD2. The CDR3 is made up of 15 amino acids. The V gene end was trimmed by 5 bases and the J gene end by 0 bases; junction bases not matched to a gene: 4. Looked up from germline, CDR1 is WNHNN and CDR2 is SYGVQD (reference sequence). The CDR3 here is CASSPPSGSSYEQYF. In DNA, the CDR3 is TGCGCCAGCAGTCCCCCTAGCGGGAGCTCCTACGAGCAGTACTTC.

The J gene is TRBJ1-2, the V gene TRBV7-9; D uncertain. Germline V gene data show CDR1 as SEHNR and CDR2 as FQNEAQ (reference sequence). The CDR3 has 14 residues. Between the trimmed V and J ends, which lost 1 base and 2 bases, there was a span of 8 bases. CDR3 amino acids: CASSLGLRNYGYTF. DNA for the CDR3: TGTGCCAGCAGCTTAGGTTTACGGAACTATGGCTACACCTTC. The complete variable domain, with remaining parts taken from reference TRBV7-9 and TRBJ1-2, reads DTGVSQNPRHKITKRGQNVTFRCDPISEHNRLYWYRQTLGQGPEFLTYFQNEAQLEKSRLLSDRFSAERPKGSFSTLEIQRTEQGDSAMYLCASSLGLRNYGYTFGSGTRLTVV.

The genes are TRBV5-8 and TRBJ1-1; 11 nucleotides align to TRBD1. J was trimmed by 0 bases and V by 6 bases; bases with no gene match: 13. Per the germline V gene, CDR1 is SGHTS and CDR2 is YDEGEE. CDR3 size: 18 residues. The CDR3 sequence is CASTHRRDRGGMNTEAFF. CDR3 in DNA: TGTGCCAGCACCCACCGCCGGGACAGGGGGGGAATGAACACTGAAGCTTTCTTT.

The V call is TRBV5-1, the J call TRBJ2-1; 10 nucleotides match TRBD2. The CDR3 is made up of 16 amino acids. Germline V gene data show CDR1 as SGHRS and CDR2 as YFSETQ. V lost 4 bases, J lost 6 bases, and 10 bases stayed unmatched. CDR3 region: CASSAQPGLATNEQFF. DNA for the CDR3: TGCGCCAGCAGCGCTCAACCGGGACTAGCGACCAATGAGCAGTTCTTC.

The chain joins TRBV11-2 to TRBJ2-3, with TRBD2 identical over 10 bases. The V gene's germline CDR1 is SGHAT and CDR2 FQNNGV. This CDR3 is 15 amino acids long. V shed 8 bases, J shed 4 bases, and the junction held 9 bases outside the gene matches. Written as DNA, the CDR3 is TGTGCCAGCTTCGGACTAGCGGAGAGTCCAGATACGCAGTATTTT. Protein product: CASFGLAESPDTQYF.

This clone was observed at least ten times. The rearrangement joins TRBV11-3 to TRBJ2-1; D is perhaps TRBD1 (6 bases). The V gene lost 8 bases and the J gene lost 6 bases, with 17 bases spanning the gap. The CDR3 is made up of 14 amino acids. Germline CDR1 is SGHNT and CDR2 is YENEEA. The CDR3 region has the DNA TGTGCCAGCGCCCCACAGGGACGAGTCAATGAGCAGTTCTTC. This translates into CASAPQGRVNEQFF.